The present T cell receptor (beta chain) was sequenced within a study of T cell changes during pregnancy in multiple sclerosis. The CDR3 covers 15 residues. Per germline, CDR1 LNHDA and CDR2 SQIVND (reference sequence). Trimming left V 1 base short and J 5 bases short, with 14 bases between. Some clones are missing from TCRdb's copy, which holds only in-frame ones; the method was immunoSEQ multiplex PCR. The table lists about 70,000 clones, about 95% of them singletons, with approximately 0.58% in the top ten. The chain joins TRBV19 to TRBJ1-1; D is possibly TRBD1 (6 bases). This specimen was peripheral blood, taken in the third trimester of pregnancy. This sequence originates from a female donor with multiple sclerosis, enrolled in a pregnancy study. The CDR3 nucleotides read TGTGCCAGTAGTATAGTTGGCAGGGGCGGGACTGAAGCTTTCTTT. This gives the protein CASSIVGRGGTEAFF.